A single T cell receptor beta chain is shown here with its context. Antigen: not known. The assay was immunoSEQ multiplex PCR, and TCRdb's table has in-frame clones only and misses some. The sample holds about 89,000 clones; about 88% are singletons and the top ten take 0.25% to 0.35%. The data belong to a study of OX40 agonist ivuxolimab in advanced cancers. Study as a whole: An agonistic anti-OX40 (CD134) antibody, ivuxolimab, was used to treat the patients. From 23 to 79 years was the age range, with a mean of around 54 years, and roughly 83% were male.

Regarding the study as a whole: Dose levels from 0.1 to 3.0 mg/kg saw CD4+ and CD8+ blood T cells expand clonally by week 6.

The CDR3 is 16 residues long. Germline CDR1 SGHDT, CDR2 YYEEEE. With 8 bases removed from V and 5 bases from J, the gap between germline ends came to 23 bases. This receptor was taken from an adult with an advanced solid tumor such as melanoma, head and neck, liver or kidney cancer. The chain employs TRBV5-6 and TRBJ1-5; perhaps TRBD1 as D (5 bases). Here the sequenced sample was CD4+ or CD8+ T cells sorted from blood, taken in a trial of the OX40 agonist ivuxolimab. Here the CDR3 DNA reads TGTGCCAGTCAACGGTCCCCGGGGCAGGGTGATCAGCCCCAGCATTTT. Its protein product is CASQRSPGQGDQPQHF.